The source of this T cell receptor beta chain is a study of T and B cells in COVID-19 patients. Across the study: COVID-19 patients gave peripheral blood either during active infection or after recovery. Critical illness requiring mechanical ventilation or extracorporeal membrane oxygenation affected 12 of 20 active-infection patients.

Relative to its sample, this clonotype is medium-sized. Its specificity is not known. The V segment lost 5 bases and the J segment 2 bases; nucleotides outside the gene matches: 9. Looked up from germline, CDR1 is LNHDA and CDR2 is SQIVND (reference sequence). The CDR3 runs to 16 residues. Blood genomic DNA input for TRB amplification was roughly 250-500 ng. Study findings and constraints: Patients with COVID-19 reportedly showed strongly skewed T cell receptor beta variable and joining gene usage.

BIOMED2 TRB-A/B primer pools were used in multiplex TRB PCR. TCRdb recomputed calls from the multiplex PCR reads with MiXCR, one row per CDR3 protein. This table holds roughly 7,200 distinct CDR3 sequences, about 25% found once. The chain couples TRBV19 to TRBJ2-3; TRBD2 agrees at 8 bases. The TCR was taken from a human donor with active COVID-19. The specimen was blood. The CDR3 nucleotides are TGTGCCAGTAGTCGGGCACTAGCGGCCCTCACAGATACGCAGTATTTT. Translation gives CASSRALAALTDTQYF.